Listed below are T cell receptor beta chains from one sample, sequenced in a study of cytotoxic CD8 clonotypes in ibrutinib-treated CLL. Sequenced by immunoSEQ multiplex PCR; TCRdb stores in-frame clones only, minus some. The sample includes about 7,000 clones, around 70% of them seen just once. Sequences were derived from PBMCs, sampled before ibrutinib treatment. The receptors derive from a human donor with chronic lymphocytic leukemia. Both conserved end residues are part of each CDR3. Fields, in order: J gene, D gene, V gene, clone size, CDR3 protein, CDR3 DNA. A D gene is named only where the DNA matches it firmly. Clone size appears in some rows only: once, few, many, or a class for an expanded clone.

>TRBJ1-2|.|TRBV6-5|.
CASKTGRFNYGYTF
TGTGCCAGCAAGACAGGACGTTTCAACTATGGCTACACCTTC
>TRBJ1-5|TRBD1|TRBV19|.
CASSNSGQGWDQPQHF
TGTGCCAGTAGTAATTCCGGACAGGGATGGGATCAGCCCCAGCATTTT
>TRBJ1-5|.|TRBV4-2|few
CASSRGGQPQHF
TGTGCCAGCAGCCGAGGCGGTCAGCCCCAGCATTTT
>TRBJ2-1|.|TRBV11-2|.
CASSFRTPYNEQFF
TGTGCCAGCAGCTTCCGGACCCCCTACAATGAGCAGTTCTTC
>TRBJ2-1|.|TRBV30|.
CAWSLGWDEQFF
TGTGCCTGGTCCCTTGGGTGGGATGAGCAGTTCTTC
>TRBJ2-7|TRBD2|TRBV19|.
CASRTAGGQQYF
TGTGCCAGTAGGACCGCGGGGGGGCAGCAGTACTTC
>TRBJ2-7|.|TRBV11-2|.
CASSLGLGELGEQYF
TGTGCCAGCAGCTTAGGACTAGGGGAGTTGGGCGAGCAGTACTTC
>TRBJ1-5|.|TRBV6-5|.
CASSYSAAGGPQHF
TGTGCCAGCAGTTACTCGGCAGCCGGAGGGCCCCAGCATTTT
>TRBJ2-1|TRBD2|TRBV9|.
CASSVAGSGSGEQFF
TGTGCCAGCAGCGTAGCGGGTAGCGGGAGTGGGGAGCAGTTCTTC
>TRBJ1-5|.|TRBV18|few
CASSPVQSWEPQHF
TGTGCCAGCTCACCGGTACAGTCCTGGGAACCCCAGCATTTT
>TRBJ2-5|.|TRBV4-2|.
CASSQRGAAETQYF
TGTGCCAGCAGCCAAAGGGGGGCCGCGGAGACCCAGTACTTC
>TRBJ2-1|TRBD2|TRBV7-3|once
CASSPYPPGLKLGEQFF
TGTGCCAGCAGCCCGTACCCCCCGGGACTAAAGCTAGGTGAGCAGTTCTTC
>TRBJ1-2|.|TRBV5-1|.
CASSLGGGRNYGYTF
TGCGCCAGCAGCTTGGGCGGGGGCAGGAACTATGGCTACACCTTC
>TRBJ1-2|TRBD1|TRBV19|.
CASSPLTGGRGYTF
TGTGCCAGTAGTCCCCTGACAGGGGGTCGCGGCTACACCTTC
>TRBJ2-5|TRBD1|TRBV5-1|.
CASSLWDRGETQYF
TGCGCCAGCAGCTTGTGGGACAGGGGAGAGACCCAGTACTTC
>TRBJ2-5|.|TRBV4-1|.
CASSQGRGRETQYF
TGCGCCAGCAGCCAAGGACGGGGGCGAGAGACCCAGTACTTC
>TRBJ2-5|.|TRBV18|.
CASSPYQVETQYF
TGTGCCAGCTCACCGTACCAGGTTGAGACCCAGTACTTC
>TRBJ1-2|TRBD1|TRBV10-3|.
CAISGGTVYGYTF
TGTGCCATCAGTGGAGGGACAGTCTATGGCTACACCTTC
>TRBJ1-2|.|TRBV28|.
CASSRTTYGYTF
TGTGCCAGCAGTAGGACTACCTATGGCTACACCTTC
>TRBJ1-2|.|TRBV5-8|.
CASYHPRGWQHGYTF
TGTGCCAGCTACCACCCGCGGGGGTGGCAACATGGCTACACCTTC
>TRBJ1-6|TRBD1|TRBV27|.
CASSSGQARSSYNSPLHF
TGTGCCAGCAGTTCGGGACAGGCTAGGAGCTCCTATAATTCACCCCTCCACTTT
>TRBJ2-7|TRBD1|TRBV27|.
CASSPWDRASGEQYF
TGTGCCAGCAGTCCGTGGGACAGGGCCTCCGGCGAGCAGTACTTC
>TRBJ2-7|TRBD1|TRBV5-4|.
CASSLGDRGYEQYF
TGTGCCAGCAGCTTGGGGGACAGGGGTTACGAGCAGTACTTC
>TRBJ1-6|TRBD1|TRBV30|.
CAWGSGTGTSPLHF
TGTGCCTGGGGATCCGGGACAGGGACATCACCCCTCCACTTT
>TRBJ2-7|TRBD1|TRBV7-9|.
CASSLVPGGHEQYF
TGTGCCAGCAGCTTAGTTCCAGGGGGACACGAGCAGTACTTC
>TRBJ1-1|.|TRBV7-8|.
CASSPTGNTEAFF
TGTGCCAGCAGCCCGACAGGAAACACTGAAGCTTTCTTT
>TRBJ1-5|.|TRBV21-1|.
CASSKALLGQQWGNQPQHF
TGTGCCAGCAGCAAAGCGCTCTTAGGACAGCAATGGGGCAATCAGCCCCAGCATTTT
>TRBJ2-6|.|TRBV7-9|.
CATIQGGYSGANVLTF
TGTGCCACCATACAGGGAGGGTACTCTGGGGCCAACGTCCTGACTTTC
>TRBJ1-1|.|TRBV11-3|.
CASSLVRDTEAFF
TGTGCCAGCAGCTTAGTACGGGACACTGAAGCTTTCTTT
>TRBJ2-7|.|TRBV5-1|once
CASSLRGTGQYF
TGCGCCAGCAGCTTGCGTGGGACGGGGCAGTACTTC
>TRBJ1-1|TRBD1|TRBV2|.
CASSDAGTANTEAFF
TGTGCCAGCAGTGACGCCGGGACAGCGAACACTGAAGCTTTCTTT
>TRBJ1-1|.|TRBV11-2|.
CASSFGSRGGRTEAFF
TGTGCCAGCAGCTTTGGATCGAGGGGAGGGCGCACTGAAGCTTTCTTT
>TRBJ1-1|.|TRBV5-1|.
CASSPSGRADTEAFF
TGCGCCAGCAGCCCCTCGGGACGGGCGGACACTGAAGCTTTCTTT
>TRBJ1-2|.|TRBV7-9|few
CASSLAGAGYGYTF
TGTGCCAGCAGCTTAGCAGGGGCAGGCTATGGCTACACCTTC